These T cell receptor beta chains were read from a single sample in a study of T cell repertoires in cytomegalovirus infection. Their antigens are not known. From the reads, TCRdb called clonotypes with MiXCR, one entry per CDR3 protein. The sample yields approximately 990,000 distinct CDR3 sequences, about 33% seen once. Sample: cultured CD8+ T cells from PBMCs, taken from culture after CMV antigen stimulation. The receptors come from a human donor in good health (CMV status not recorded). Some clones in this sample may be carry-over from other donors' samples. The CDR3 runs from the conserved cysteine through the conserved F or W. The D gene is left open where the match is weak. Rows may omit the clone size; those that give it use once, few, many or a size class.

TRBV6-2/TRBV6-3	NA	TRBJ2-5	16	NA	CASSSLILGNQETQYF	TGTGCCAGCAGTTCCCTTATCTTGGGAAACCAAGAGACCCAGTACTTC
TRBV7-6	NA	TRBJ2-5	11	NA	CVSSSQETQYF	TGTGTCAGCAGCTCACAAGAGACCCAGTACTTC
TRBV29-1	NA	TRBJ1-3	15	NA	CSVNDRTYSGNTIYF	TGCAGCGTTAACGACAGGACCTACTCTGGAAACACCATATATTTT
TRBV27	few	TRBJ1-2	17	TRBD1	CASSLRPGTGTSYGYTF	TGTGCCAGCAGTTTACGTCCCGGGACAGGAACGTCCTATGGCTACACCTTC
TRBV19	NA	TRBJ1-1	15	NA	CASSMSLGRATEAFF	TGTGCCAGTAGTATGAGTTTAGGTCGGGCCACTGAAGCTTTCTTT
TRBV7-6	few	TRBJ2-2	14	NA	CASSPSPTSRELFF	TGTGCCAGCAGCCCAAGCCCTACCTCCCGGGAGCTGTTTTTT
TRBV6-2/TRBV6-3	NA	TRBJ1-1	14	NA	CASSSSNGGTEAFF	TGTGCCAGCAGCTCCTCGAATGGGGGCACTGAAGCTTTCTTT
TRBV4-1	few	TRBJ2-2	15	NA	CASSHAPMNTGELFF	TGCGCCAGCAGCCATGCCCCGATGAACACCGGGGAGCTGTTTTTT
TRBV12-3/TRBV12-4	few	TRBJ2-3	15	NA	CASSLGGARTDTQYF	TGTGCCAGCAGTTTGGGGGGCGCCCGCACAGATACGCAGTATTTT
TRBV10-3	many	TRBJ1-2	14	TRBD1	CAIKDLGQSYGYTF	TGTGCCATCAAGGATCTGGGACAGAGCTATGGCTACACCTTC
TRBV12-3/TRBV12-4	NA	TRBJ2-3	14	TRBD1	CASSPGGTTDTQYF	TGTGCCAGCAGTCCAGGGGGAACCACAGATACGCAGTATTTT
TRBV6-1	few	TRBJ2-5	15	TRBD1	CASIERTGLQETQYF	TGTGCCAGCATCGAGCGGACAGGGTTACAAGAGACCCAGTACTTC
TRBV6-5	few	TRBJ1-1	13	NA	CASSYDDATEAFF	TGTGCCAGCAGTTACGACGATGCCACTGAAGCTTTCTTT
TRBV7-6	few	TRBJ2-2	17	TRBD2	CASSSGLAGLGTGELFF	TGTGCTAGCAGCTCAGGACTAGCGGGGCTGGGCACCGGGGAGCTGTTTTTT
TRBV3-1	NA	TRBJ2-5	12	TRBD1	CATGQGGETQYF	TGTGCCACCGGACAGGGCGGAGAGACCCAGTACTTC
TRBV10-3	NA	TRBJ2-5	16	TRBD1	CAISPRDRELQETQYF	TGTGCCATTTCCCCTCGGGACAGGGAATTACAAGAGACCCAGTACTTC
TRBV11-2	few	TRBJ2-7	17	NA	CASSLETRRRFSYEQYF	TGTGCCAGCAGCTTAGAAACCCGGAGGAGGTTCTCCTACGAGCAGTACTTC